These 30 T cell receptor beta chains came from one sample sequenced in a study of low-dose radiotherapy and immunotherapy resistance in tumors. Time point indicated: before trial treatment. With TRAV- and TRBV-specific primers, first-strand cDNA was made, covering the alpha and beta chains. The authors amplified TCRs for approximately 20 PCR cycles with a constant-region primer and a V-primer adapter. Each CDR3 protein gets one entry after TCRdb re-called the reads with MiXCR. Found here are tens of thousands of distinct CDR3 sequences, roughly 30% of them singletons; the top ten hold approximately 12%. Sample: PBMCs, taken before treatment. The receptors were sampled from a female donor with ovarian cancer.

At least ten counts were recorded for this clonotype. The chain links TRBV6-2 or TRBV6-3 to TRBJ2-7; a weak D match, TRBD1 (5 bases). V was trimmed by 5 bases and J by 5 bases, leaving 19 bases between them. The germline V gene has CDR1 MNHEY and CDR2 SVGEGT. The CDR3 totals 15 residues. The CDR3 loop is CASSHEGRAFDEQYF. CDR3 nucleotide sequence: TGTGCCAGCAGTCACGAAGGCAGGGCCTTCGACGAGCAGTACTTC.

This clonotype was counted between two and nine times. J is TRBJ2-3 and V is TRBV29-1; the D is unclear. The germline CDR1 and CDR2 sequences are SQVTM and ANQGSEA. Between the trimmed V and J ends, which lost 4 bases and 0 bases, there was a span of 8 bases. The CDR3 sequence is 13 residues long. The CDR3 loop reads CSVVLDSTDTQYF. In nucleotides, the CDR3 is TGCAGCGTTGTTCTAGATAGCACAGATACGCAGTATTTT.

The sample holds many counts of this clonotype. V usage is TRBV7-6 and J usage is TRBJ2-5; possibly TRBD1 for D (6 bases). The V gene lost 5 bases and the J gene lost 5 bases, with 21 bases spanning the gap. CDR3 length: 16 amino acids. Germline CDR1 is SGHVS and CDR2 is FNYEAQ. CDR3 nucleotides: TGTGCCAGCAGCCACGGACAGTCCGGGGCCCGGGAGACCCAGTACTTC. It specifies CASSHGQSGARETQYF.

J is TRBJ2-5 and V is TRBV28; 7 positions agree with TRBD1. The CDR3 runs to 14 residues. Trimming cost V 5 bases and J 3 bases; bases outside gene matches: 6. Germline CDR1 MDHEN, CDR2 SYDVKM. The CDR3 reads CASSLTGEKETQYF. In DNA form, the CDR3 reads TGTGCCAGCAGTCTTACAGGGGAAAAAGAGACCCAGTACTTC.

The chain's CDR3 is CSARRQGAQETQYF. The CDR3 nucleotides are TGCAGTGCTCGCCGACAGGGGGCCCAAGAGACCCAGTACTTC. The V and J genes are TRBV20-1 and TRBJ2-5, with 10 bases matching TRBD1. This CDR3 is built from 14 residues. V lost 5 bases, J lost 1 base, and 4 bases stayed unmatched. Germline V lookup: CDR1 DFQATT, CDR2 SNEGSKA (reference sequence).

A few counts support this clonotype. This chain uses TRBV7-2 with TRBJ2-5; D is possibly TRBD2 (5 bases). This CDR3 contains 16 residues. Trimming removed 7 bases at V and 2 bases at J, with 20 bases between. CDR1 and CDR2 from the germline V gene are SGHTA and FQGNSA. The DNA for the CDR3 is TGTGCCAGCATCCTAAGTCTCGGACGGGGACAAGAGACCCAGTACTTC. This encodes CASILSLGRGQETQYF.

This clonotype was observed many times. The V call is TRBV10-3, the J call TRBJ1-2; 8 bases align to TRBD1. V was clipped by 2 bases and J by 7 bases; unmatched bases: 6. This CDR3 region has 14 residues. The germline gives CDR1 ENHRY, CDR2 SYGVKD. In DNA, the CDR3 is TGTGCCATCAGTGAGCCCAACGACAGGGGTGGCTACACCTTC. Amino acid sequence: CAISEPNDRGGYTF.

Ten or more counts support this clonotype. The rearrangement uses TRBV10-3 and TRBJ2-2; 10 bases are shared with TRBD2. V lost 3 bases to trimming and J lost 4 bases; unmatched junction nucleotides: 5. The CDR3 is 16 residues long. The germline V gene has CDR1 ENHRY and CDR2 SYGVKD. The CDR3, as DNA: TGTGCCATCAGTGAACCAGCGGGGGGGAGCACCGGGGAGCTGTTTTTT. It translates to CAISEPAGGSTGELFF.

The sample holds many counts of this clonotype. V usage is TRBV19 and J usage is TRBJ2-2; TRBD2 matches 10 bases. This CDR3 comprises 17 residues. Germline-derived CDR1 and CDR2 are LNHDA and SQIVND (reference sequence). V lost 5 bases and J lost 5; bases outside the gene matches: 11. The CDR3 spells CASSGELAGVGTGELFF. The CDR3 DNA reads TGTGCCAGTAGTGGCGAGCTAGCGGGAGTGGGTACCGGGGAGCTGTTTTTT.

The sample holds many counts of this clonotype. CDR3 DNA sequence: TGTGCATCGGCGTGGGAGGTTGGGACCCAGTACTTC. Protein sequence: CASAWEVGTQYF. This chain connects TRBV7-2 to TRBJ2-5; TRBD2 is a possible D gene (6 bases). Germline values: CDR1 SGHTA, CDR2 FQGNSA. The CDR3 has 12 amino acids.

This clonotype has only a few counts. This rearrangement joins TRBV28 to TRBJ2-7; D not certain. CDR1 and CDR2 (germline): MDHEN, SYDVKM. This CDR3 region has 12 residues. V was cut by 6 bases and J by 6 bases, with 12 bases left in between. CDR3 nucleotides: TGTGCCAGCAGCCCCAAGACATTCGAGCAGTACTTC. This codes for CASSPKTFEQYF.

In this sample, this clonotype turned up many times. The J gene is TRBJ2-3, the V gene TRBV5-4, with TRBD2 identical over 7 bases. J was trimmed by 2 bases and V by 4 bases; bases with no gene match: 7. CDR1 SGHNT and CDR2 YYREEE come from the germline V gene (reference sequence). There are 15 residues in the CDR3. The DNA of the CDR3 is TGTGCCAGCAGCAGGGAGGGCCGGAACACAGATACGCAGTATTTT. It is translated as CASSREGRNTDTQYF.

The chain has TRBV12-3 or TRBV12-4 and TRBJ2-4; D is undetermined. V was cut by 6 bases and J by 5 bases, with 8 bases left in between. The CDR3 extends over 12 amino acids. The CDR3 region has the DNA TGTGCCAGCAGCCCGGCTCAAAACATTCAGTACTTC. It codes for CASSPAQNIQYF.

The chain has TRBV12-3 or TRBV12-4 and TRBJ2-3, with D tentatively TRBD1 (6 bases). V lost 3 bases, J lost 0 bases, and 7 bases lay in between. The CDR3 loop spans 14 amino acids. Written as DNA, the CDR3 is TGTGCCAGCAGTTTTCAGGGGAGCACAGATACGCAGTATTTT. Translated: CASSFQGSTDTQYF.

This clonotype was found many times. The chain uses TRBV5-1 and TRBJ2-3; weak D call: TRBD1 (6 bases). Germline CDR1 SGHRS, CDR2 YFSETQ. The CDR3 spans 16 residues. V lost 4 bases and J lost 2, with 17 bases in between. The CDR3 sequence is CASSVNRAPATDTQYF. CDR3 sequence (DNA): TGCGCCAGCAGCGTGAACAGGGCCCCTGCCACAGATACGCAGTATTTT.

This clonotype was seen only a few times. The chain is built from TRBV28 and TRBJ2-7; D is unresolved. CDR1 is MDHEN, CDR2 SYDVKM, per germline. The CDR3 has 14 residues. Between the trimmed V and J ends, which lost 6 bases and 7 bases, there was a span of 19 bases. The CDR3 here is CASRDAKVVREQYF. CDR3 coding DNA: TGTGCCAGCAGAGACGCTAAGGTGGTTAGGGAGCAGTACTTC.

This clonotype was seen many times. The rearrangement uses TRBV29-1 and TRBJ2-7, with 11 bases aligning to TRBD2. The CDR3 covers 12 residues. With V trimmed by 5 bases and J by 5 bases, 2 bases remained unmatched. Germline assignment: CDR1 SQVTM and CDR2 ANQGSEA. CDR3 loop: CSVLAGGDEQYF. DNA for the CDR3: TGCAGCGTTCTAGCGGGAGGAGACGAGCAGTACTTC.

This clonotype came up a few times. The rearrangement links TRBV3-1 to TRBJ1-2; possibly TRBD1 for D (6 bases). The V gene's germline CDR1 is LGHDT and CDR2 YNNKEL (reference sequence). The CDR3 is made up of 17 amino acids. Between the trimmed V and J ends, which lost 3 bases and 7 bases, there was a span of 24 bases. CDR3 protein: CASSQFPGTPDDGGYTF. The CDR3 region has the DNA TGTGCCAGCAGCCAGTTCCCCGGGACACCCGACGATGGTGGCTACACCTTC.

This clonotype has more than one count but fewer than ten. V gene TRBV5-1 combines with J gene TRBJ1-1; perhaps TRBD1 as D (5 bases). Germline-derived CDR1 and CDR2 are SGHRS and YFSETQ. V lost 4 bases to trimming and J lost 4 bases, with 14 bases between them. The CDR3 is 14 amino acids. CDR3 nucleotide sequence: TGCGCCAGCAGCGGGGACCCTAGGGGCACTGAAGCTTTCTTT. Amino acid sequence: CASSGDPRGTEAFF.

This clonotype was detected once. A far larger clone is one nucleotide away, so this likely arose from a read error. CDR3 in DNA: TGTGCCAGCATCCGGACTAGCGGTTCCTACAATGAGCAGTTCTTC. Translating gives CASIRTSGSYNEQFF. This chain uses TRBV6-6 with TRBJ2-1; 10 bases fit TRBD2. Unmatched junction bases numbered 4, after V lost 7 bases and J lost 1 base. Per germline, CDR1 MNHNY and CDR2 SVGAGI (reference sequence). This CDR3 region has 15 residues.

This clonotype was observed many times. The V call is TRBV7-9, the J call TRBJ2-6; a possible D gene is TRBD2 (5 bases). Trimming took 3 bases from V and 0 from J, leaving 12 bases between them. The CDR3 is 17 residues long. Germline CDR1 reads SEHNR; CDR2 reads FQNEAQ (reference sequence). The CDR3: CASSFYGRGSGANVLTF. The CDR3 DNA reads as TGTGCCAGCAGCTTCTACGGTCGGGGCTCTGGGGCCAACGTCCTGACTTTC.

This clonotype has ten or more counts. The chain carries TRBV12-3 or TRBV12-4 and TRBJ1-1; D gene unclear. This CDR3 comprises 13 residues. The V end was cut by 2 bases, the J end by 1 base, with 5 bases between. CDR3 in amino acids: CASSLNGNTEAFF. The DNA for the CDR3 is TGTGCCAGCAGTTTAAATGGGAACACTGAAGCTTTCTTT.

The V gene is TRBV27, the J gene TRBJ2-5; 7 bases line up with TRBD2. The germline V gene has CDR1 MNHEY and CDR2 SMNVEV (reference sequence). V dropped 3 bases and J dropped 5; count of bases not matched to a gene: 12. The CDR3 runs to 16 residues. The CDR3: CASSFSRERMRETQYF. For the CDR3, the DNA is TGTGCCAGCAGTTTTTCGCGGGAGCGGATGCGGGAGACCCAGTACTTC.

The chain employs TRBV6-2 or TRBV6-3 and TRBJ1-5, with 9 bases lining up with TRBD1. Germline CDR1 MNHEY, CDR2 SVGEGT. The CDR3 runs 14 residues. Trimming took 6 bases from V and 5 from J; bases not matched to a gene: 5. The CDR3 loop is CASRGQGGYQPQHF. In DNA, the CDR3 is TGTGCCAGCAGGGGACAGGGAGGCTATCAGCCCCAGCATTTT.

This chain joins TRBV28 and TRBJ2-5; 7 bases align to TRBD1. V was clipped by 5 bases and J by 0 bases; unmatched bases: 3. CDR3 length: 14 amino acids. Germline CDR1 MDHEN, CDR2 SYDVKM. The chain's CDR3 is CASSRRGYQETQYF. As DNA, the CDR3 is TGTGCCAGCAGTCGCAGGGGGTACCAAGAGACCCAGTACTTC.

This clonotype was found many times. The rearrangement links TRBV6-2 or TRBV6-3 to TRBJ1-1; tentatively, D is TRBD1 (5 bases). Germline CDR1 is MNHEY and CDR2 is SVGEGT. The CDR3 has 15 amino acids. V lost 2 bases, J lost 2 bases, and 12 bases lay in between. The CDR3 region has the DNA TGTGCCAGCAGTTACCGGACAAGACTAAACACTGAAGCTTTCTTT. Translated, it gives CASSYRTRLNTEAFF.

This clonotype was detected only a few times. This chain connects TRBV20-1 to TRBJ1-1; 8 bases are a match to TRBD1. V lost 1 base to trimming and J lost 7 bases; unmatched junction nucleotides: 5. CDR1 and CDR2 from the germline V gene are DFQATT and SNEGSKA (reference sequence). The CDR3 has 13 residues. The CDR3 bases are TGCAGTGCTAGAGCCGGGACAGGACGTGAAGCTTTCTTT. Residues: CSARAGTGREAFF.

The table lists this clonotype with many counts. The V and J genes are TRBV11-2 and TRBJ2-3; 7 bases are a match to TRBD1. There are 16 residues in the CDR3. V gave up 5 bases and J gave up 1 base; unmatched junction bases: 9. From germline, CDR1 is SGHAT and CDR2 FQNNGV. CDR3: CASSPRQGSGTDTQYF. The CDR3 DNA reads TGTGCCAGCAGCCCCCGACAGGGATCCGGCACAGATACGCAGTATTTT.

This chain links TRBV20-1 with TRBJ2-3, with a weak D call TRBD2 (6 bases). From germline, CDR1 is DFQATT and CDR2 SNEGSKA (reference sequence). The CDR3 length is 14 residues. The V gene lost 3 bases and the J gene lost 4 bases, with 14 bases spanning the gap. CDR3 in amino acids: CSASPQLASDTQYF. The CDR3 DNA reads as TGCAGTGCTAGCCCCCAACTAGCTTCAGATACGCAGTATTTT.

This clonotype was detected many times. The CDR3 nucleotides read TGTGCCAGCAGTTTAATAGCGGGGGCGAATACTGAGCAGTTCTTC. As protein: CASSLIAGANTEQFF. This chain connects TRBV28 to TRBJ2-1, with 9 bases that match TRBD2. J lost 9 bases, V lost 2 bases, and 8 bases had no gene match. CDR1 and CDR2 from the germline V gene are MDHEN and SYDVKM. CDR3 length equals 15 residues.